This T cell receptor (beta chain) was identified during a study of T cell repertoires in cytomegalovirus infection. Findings of the study overall: HLA-C-restricted CMV-specific TCR beta clonotypes were dominant in the ex vivo response. Summed public TCR beta family frequency identified CMV carriers bearing the relevant HLA.

MiXCR, run by TCRdb on the reads, gives a single entry per CDR3 protein. The table includes almost 300,000 distinct CDR3 sequences, around 9.1% detected once. The length of the CDR3 is 14 residues. CDR1 is MGHRA and CDR2 is YSYEKL in the germline V gene. With 1 base removed from V and 4 bases from J, the gap between germline ends came to 10 bases. This clonotype was picked up many times. Its specificity is unknown. Source material: PBMCs. The genes are TRBV4-1 and TRBJ1-2; unclear D gene. The source is a human donor in good health (CMV status not recorded). Some clones in this sample may be carry-over from other donors' samples. CDR3: CASSQAGLGYGYTF. The CDR3 DNA follows: TGCGCCAGCAGCCAAGCCGGTTTAGGCTATGGCTACACCTTC.